The rows below give T cell receptor beta chains drawn from one sample of a study of shared clonotypes between healthy human individuals. Measured with immunoSEQ multiplex PCR; TCRdb has only the in-frame clones, and not every one. Found here are 1.5 million to 2.5 million clones, 85% to 95% of them singletons; the top ten hold less than 1.5%. Sequenced sample: naive CD8+ T cells sorted from blood. These receptors came from a man aged 18 to 29 in good health. CDR3s include the opening cysteine and the closing phenylalanine or tryptophan. The D gene is left open where the match is weak. Only part of the rows carry a size: once, few, many, or a class if the clone is expanded.

D	J	size	V	DNA	CDR3
NA	TRBJ2-1	NA	TRBV5-1	TGCGCCAGCATCCGGGACTTCTCCTACAATGAGCAGTTCTTC	CASIRDFSYNEQFF
NA	TRBJ1-2	once	TRBV27	TGTGCCAGCAGTTTATCTGTTGGGACAAGGGTTGACTATGGCTACACCTTC	CASSLSVGTRVDYGYTF
NA	TRBJ2-5	NA	TRBV18	TGTGCCAGCTCATCCATGGGCCACGAGACCCAGTACTTC	CASSSMGHETQYF
NA	TRBJ2-7	NA	TRBV9	TGTGCCAGCAGCGCCACGCCCGGGGGGCACTACGAGCAGTACTTC	CASSATPGGHYEQYF
TRBD2	TRBJ2-7	NA	TRBV7-2	TGTGCCAGCAGCTTAGGTCGGGAGGGGGAAAACTACGAGCAGTACTTC	CASSLGREGENYEQYF
NA	TRBJ2-5	NA	TRBV10-3	TGTGCCATCAGTGAGTGGCCGAGGTACGTAGAGACCCAGTACTTC	CAISEWPRYVETQYF
NA	TRBJ2-7	NA	TRBV5-5	TGTGCCAGCAGCTTGGACGGGGGCTCGACCTACGAGCAGTACTTC	CASSLDGGSTYEQYF
TRBD1	TRBJ2-7	NA	TRBV2	TGTGCCAGCAGCTCCGGGACAGGGGGCTTGTCCTACGAGCAGTACTTC	CASSSGTGGLSYEQYF
TRBD2	TRBJ2-2	NA	TRBV9	TGTGCCAGCAGCCCGGGGGTAGCGGGGTTTCTTCTCGGAACCGGGGAGCTGTTTTTT	CASSPGVAGFLLGTGELFF
NA	TRBJ2-1	NA	TRBV29-1	TGCAGCGTAATAGGACTCTTGGGCCAGTTCTTC	CSVIGLLGQFF
NA	TRBJ2-2	NA	TRBV4-1	TGCGCCAGCAGCCACCCAGCGGCGTTGGACACCGGGGAGCTGTTTTTT	CASSHPAALDTGELFF
TRBD2	TRBJ2-1	NA	TRBV9	TGTGCCAGCAGCGTAGCAACTAGCGGGGGGGCCCACAATGAGCAGTTCTTC	CASSVATSGGAHNEQFF
TRBD2	TRBJ2-7	NA	TRBV4-3	TGCGCCAGCAGCCAAGGCCTAGCGGAGAGCTCCTACGAGCAGTACTTC	CASSQGLAESSYEQYF
TRBD2	TRBJ2-7	NA	TRBV6-6	TGTGCCAGCAGTTACTCTAGCGGGAGAGGTGAGCAGTACTTC	CASSYSSGRGEQYF
NA	TRBJ2-7	NA	TRBV5-6	TGTGCCAGCAGCTTGGAGGGGGTCTACGAGCAGTACTTC	CASSLEGVYEQYF
NA	TRBJ2-3	NA	TRBV18	TGTGCCAGCTCAGGCGGGGACACAGATACGCAGTATTTT	CASSGGDTDTQYF
NA	TRBJ2-1	NA	TRBV11-2	TGTGCCAGCAGCCCAGGGCTAGCCGGACCCTATACCTACAATGAGCAGTTCTTC	CASSPGLAGPYTYNEQFF
NA	TRBJ1-4	NA	TRBV7-9	TGTGCCAGCAGCTTACCCAATGGAGAAAAACTGTTTTTT	CASSLPNGEKLFF
TRBD1	TRBJ2-7	NA	TRBV10-1	TGCGCCAGCAGTCAGACAGGGGGCCCAGACGAGCAGTACTTC	CASSQTGGPDEQYF
NA	TRBJ1-1	NA	TRBV6-1	TGTGCCAGCAGTGAAGATTATTGGGTGAACACTGAAGCTTTCTTT	CASSEDYWVNTEAFF
TRBD1	TRBJ2-7	NA	TRBV28	TGTGCCAGCAGTGTGGCAGGGGGTTACGAGCAGTACTTC	CASSVAGGYEQYF
NA	TRBJ2-2	NA	TRBV7-2	TGTGCCAGCCTTTCGGCGTCCGGGGAGCTGTTTTTT	CASLSASGELFF
TRBD2	TRBJ2-3	NA	TRBV30	TGTGCCTGGGGACTAGCGGGAAGCACAGATACGCAGTATTTT	CAWGLAGSTDTQYF
NA	TRBJ2-1	once	TRBV6-6	TGTGCCAGCAGTTACTCGAACGGCCATGAGCAGTTCTTC	CASSYSNGHEQFF
TRBD1	TRBJ2-7	NA	TRBV7-9	TGTGCCAGCAGCGGGACAGGGGAAACCTACGAGCAGTACTTC	CASSGTGETYEQYF
NA	TRBJ2-1	NA	TRBV30	TGTGCCTGGAATCCGGGGAGCTCCTACAATGAGCAGTTCTTC	CAWNPGSSYNEQFF
NA	TRBJ1-1	once	TRBV28	TGTGCCAGCAGTTTCCGGGCCACTACTGAAGCTTTCTTT	CASSFRATTEAFF
NA	TRBJ2-7	NA	TRBV4-3	TGCGCCAGCAGCCAAGGACGGTACTACGAGCAGTACTTC	CASSQGRYYEQYF
NA	TRBJ2-7	NA	TRBV4-3	TGCGCCAGCAGCCAAGAACAGACTATCTCCTACGAGCAGTACTTC	CASSQEQTISYEQYF
NA	TRBJ2-7	NA	TRBV5-6	TGTGCCAGCAGCATCCTCCACGAGCAGTACTTC	CASSILHEQYF
NA	TRBJ2-7	NA	TRBV4-1	TGCGCCAGCAGCCAAGGGGGACCCTACGAGCAGTACTTC	CASSQGGPYEQYF
NA	TRBJ2-1	NA	TRBV27	TGTGCCAGCAGTTTTGGGACCCCCGCCTACAATGAGCAGTTCTTC	CASSFGTPAYNEQFF
TRBD2	TRBJ2-1	NA	TRBV7-2	TGTGCCAGCAGCTTAGCCGGACTAGCGGATATGGGAAAGTTCTTC	CASSLAGLADMGKFF
NA	TRBJ1-2	once	TRBV7-2	TGTGCCAGCAGCTTAAGTCGGACGAAAATATTGAACTATGGCTACACCTTC	CASSLSRTKILNYGYTF
NA	TRBJ2-7	once	TRBV5-4	TGTGCCAGCAGGGGTTGGTCGGCCTACGAGCAGTACTTC	CASRGWSAYEQYF
NA	TRBJ2-7	once	TRBV30	TGTGCCTGGAGTGTACGTGAGGGCCACTCCTACGAGCAGTACTTC	CAWSVREGHSYEQYF
NA	TRBJ2-7	NA	TRBV7-2	TGTGCCAGCAGCTCCTACTCCTACGAGCAGTACTTC	CASSSYSYEQYF
NA	TRBJ2-3	NA	TRBV27	TGTGCCAGCAGTCCCCGGCCCTCGGGAGATACGCAGTATTTT	CASSPRPSGDTQYF
NA	TRBJ1-1	NA	TRBV7-8	TGTGCCAGCAGCTTAGCACTGACTGAAGCTTTCTTT	CASSLALTEAFF
NA	TRBJ2-7	NA	TRBV23-1	TGCGCCAGCACACGGGACACCTACGAGCAGTACTTC	CASTRDTYEQYF
NA	TRBJ1-1	NA	TRBV7-2	TGTGCCAGCAGCTTAGCGGGAGGGTGGGCCACTGAAGCTTTCTTT	CASSLAGGWATEAFF
NA	TRBJ2-1	NA	TRBV5-4	TGTGCCAGCAGCTTAGGTGGGGAGCAGTTCTTC	CASSLGGEQFF
NA	TRBJ2-7	NA	TRBV6-6	TGTGCCAGCAGCCAAGAAAAACCCGTGTACTACGAGCAGTACTTC	CASSQEKPVYYEQYF
NA	TRBJ1-1	NA	TRBV30	TGTGCCTGGAGGGAGAACACTGAAGCTTTCTTT	CAWRENTEAFF
TRBD2	TRBJ2-1	NA	TRBV6-1	TGTGCCAGCAGATTACTAGCGGACTCCTACAATGAGCAGTTCTTC	CASRLLADSYNEQFF
NA	TRBJ2-1	NA	TRBV4-3	TGCGCCAGCAGCCAAACATGGGACCTTCCGATCAATGAGCAGTTCTTC	CASSQTWDLPINEQFF
NA	TRBJ2-3	NA	TRBV9	TGTGCCAGCAGCGTAGATGGGGGGGCCCTCACAGATACGCAGTATTTT	CASSVDGGALTDTQYF
TRBD2	TRBJ2-5	NA	TRBV30	TGTGCCTGGAGTCGGACTAGCGGTAGGGAGACCCAGTACTTC	CAWSRTSGRETQYF
NA	TRBJ2-3	NA	TRBV6-5	TGTGCCAGCAGTTACTCGGGAGGACAGGCAGATACGCAGTATTTT	CASSYSGGQADTQYF
NA	TRBJ2-5	NA	TRBV4-1	TGCGCCAGCAGCCAAGATCGGACTGAGGAGACCCAGTACTTC	CASSQDRTEETQYF
NA	TRBJ2-7	once	TRBV7-6	TGTGCCAGCAGCTTAGCGACTGTCAGGGGAACCTACGAGCAGTACTTC	CASSLATVRGTYEQYF
TRBD1	TRBJ2-7	NA	TRBV6-1	TGTGCCAGCAGTGCTTCAGGGGGCCGCAAGGTAGAGCAGTACTTC	CASSASGGRKVEQYF
TRBD2	TRBJ2-1	NA	TRBV6-1	TGTGCCAGCAGTGCGGGACTAATATACAATGAGCAGTTCTTC	CASSAGLIYNEQFF